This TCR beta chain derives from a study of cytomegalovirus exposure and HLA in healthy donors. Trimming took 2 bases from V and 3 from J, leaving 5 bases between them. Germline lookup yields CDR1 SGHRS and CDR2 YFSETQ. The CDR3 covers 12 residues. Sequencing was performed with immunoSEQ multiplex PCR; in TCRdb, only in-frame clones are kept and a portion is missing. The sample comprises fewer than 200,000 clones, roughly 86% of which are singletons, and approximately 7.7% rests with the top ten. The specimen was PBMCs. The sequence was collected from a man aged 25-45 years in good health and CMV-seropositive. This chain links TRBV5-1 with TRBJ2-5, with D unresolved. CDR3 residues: CASSFGKETQYF. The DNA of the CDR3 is TGCGCCAGCAGCTTCGGAAAAGAGACCCAGTACTTC.